The source of this T cell receptor (beta chain) is a study of identical twins. A universal primer site came from template switching; cDNA carried unique molecular identifiers. TCRdb ran MiXCR on the 5' RACE reads and lists one entry per CDR3 protein. The sample includes fewer than 250,000 distinct CDR3 sequences, 15% of them seen just once. Only a few counts were recorded for this clonotype. Trimming cost V 9 bases and J 5 bases, with 13 bases left between them. Germline V gene lookup returns CDR1 SNHLY and CDR2 FYNNEI. This CDR3 contains 13 residues. These data were likewise used in another study, on T cells expressing NK-cell markers. That work states: Researchers got TCR beta repertoires out of sorted CD3+CD56+NKG2C+, CD3+CD56+NKG2C- and CD3+CD56-NKG2C+ T cells.

The TCR comes from a woman younger than 35 in good health. Sequencing was done on a sample of CD8+ T cells sorted from blood. J is TRBJ2-2 and V is TRBV2; weak D call: TRBD2 (6 bases). The CDR3 nucleotides read TGTGCCAGATGGGGGGAGCAGACCGGGGAGCTGTTTTTT. This gives the protein CARWGEQTGELFF.